The 31 T cell receptor beta chains in this list originate from one sample, sequenced in a study of T cells in Graves' hyperthyroidism and ophthalmopathy. RNA transcripts served as the template for amplifying TCR beta CDR3 regions. The primer set for the first-round RT-PCR of the TCR CDR3 was HTBI. From the multiplex PCR reads, TCRdb called clonotypes with MiXCR, one entry per CDR3 protein. The data contain some 300,000 distinct CDR3 sequences, roughly 18% of them singletons. Input material: blood. The receptor source for this set is a man aged 50 or older with Graves' ophthalmopathy.

This rearrangement joins TRBV5-6 to TRBJ2-7; 7 nucleotides agree with TRBD1. CDR3 size: 15 residues. Looked up from germline, CDR1 is SGHDT and CDR2 is YYEEEE. V was clipped by 4 bases and J by 3 bases; unmatched bases: 10. The DNA for the CDR3 is TGTGCCAGCAGCCTATTGACAGGGTTGTACTACGAGCAGTACTTC. It yields the protein CASSLLTGLYYEQYF.

In its sample, this clonotype was seen many times. For the CDR3, the DNA is TGCAGTGCTAGAGAACGGAGGGCGGGAGATACGCAGTATTTT. Its protein is CSARERRAGDTQYF. The J gene is TRBJ2-3, the V gene TRBV20-1; tentatively, D is TRBD2 (6 bases). The V end was cut by 0 bases, the J end by 5 bases, with 12 bases between. Germline CDR1 and CDR2: DFQATT and SNEGSKA (reference sequence). CDR3 length: 14 amino acids.

This sequence joins TRBV11-2 and TRBJ2-1, with 12 bases identical to TRBD2. Unmatched junction bases numbered 7, after V lost 5 bases and J lost 2 bases. The CDR3 has 17 residues. Germline V CDR1 and CDR2: SGHAT, FQNNGV. CDR3 sequence (DNA): TGTGCCAGCAGCCCTAGCGGACTAGCGGGAACCTACAATGAGCAGTTCTTC. Protein: CASSPSGLAGTYNEQFF.

This clonotype turned up a few times. The chain has TRBV3-1 and TRBJ2-7, with a possible D match to TRBD2 (6 bases). V lost 4 bases and J 9 bases, leaving 13 bases between the germline ends. CDR1 and CDR2 from the germline V gene are LGHDT and YNNKEL (reference sequence). The CDR3 has 12 amino acids. The CDR3 sequence is CASSPGTLGQYF. The CDR3 DNA sequence: TGTGCCAGCAGCCCCGGGACTCTCGGGCAGTACTTC.

V usage is TRBV30 and J usage is TRBJ1-4; no firm D call. CDR1 is GTSNPN, CDR2 SVGIG, per germline (reference sequence). The CDR3 is 15 residues long. The ends were cut back, 3 bases at V and 0 bases at J, with 11 bases in the middle. The CDR3 sequence is CAWRSQAATNEKLFF. The CDR3 DNA is TGTGCCTGGAGGAGCCAGGCGGCAACTAATGAAAAACTGTTTTTT.

The V gene is TRBV7-2, the J gene TRBJ2-7; 8 positions match TRBD2. With V trimmed by 5 bases and J by 4 bases, 7 bases remained unmatched. Germline CDR1 is SGHTA and CDR2 is FQGNSA. The CDR3 length is 14 residues. In DNA, the CDR3 is TGTGCCAGCAGCCGGGGGCAGCGGGAGTACGAGCAGTACTTC. This sequence encodes CASSRGQREYEQYF. The full variable domain, in which reference TRBV7-2 and TRBJ2-7 provide the parts outside the CDR3, is GAGVSQSPSNKVTEKGKDVELRCDPISGHTALYWYRQSLGQGLEFLIYFQGNSAPDKSGLPSDRFSAERTGGSVSTLTIQRTQQEDSAVYLCASSRGQREYEQYFGPGTRLTVT.

V usage is TRBV30 and J usage is TRBJ2-7, with D perhaps TRBD1 (5 bases). The V gene's germline CDR1 is GTSNPN and CDR2 SVGIG (reference sequence). The CDR3 consists of 12 residues. Deletions cut 2 bases from V and 7 bases from J, with 12 bases between. CDR3 coding DNA: TGTGCCTGGAGTAGGCAGGGTCTGGAGCAGTACTTC. This sequence encodes CAWSRQGLEQYF.

This clonotype was recorded at least ten times. The rearrangement links TRBV3-1 to TRBJ1-5, with a tentative D call TRBD1 (6 bases). Germline CDR1 and CDR2: LGHDT and YNNKEL (reference sequence). The CDR3 runs to 16 residues. V was trimmed by 3 bases and J by 1 base, leaving 13 bases between them. As DNA, the CDR3 is TGTGCCAGCAGCCAGAGCGGGGGCCGGAGCAATCAGCCCCAGCATTTT. This gives the protein CASSQSGGRSNQPQHF.

The V and J genes are TRBV3-1 and TRBJ2-3; 10 nucleotides match TRBD2. Germline V gene lookup returns CDR1 LGHDT and CDR2 YNNKEL (reference sequence). V was pared by 4 bases and J by 5 bases, with 6 bases of the junction left unmatched. The CDR3 contains 15 residues. DNA for the CDR3: TGTGCCAGCAGCCCCCTAGCGGGAGTGGGAGATACGCAGTATTTT. Translating gives CASSPLAGVGDTQYF.

V and J are TRBV6-2 or TRBV6-3 and TRBJ1-3; 8 positions match TRBD1. The trim removed 4 bases at V and 5 bases at J, leaving 7 bases unmatched. The CDR3 runs to 15 residues. CDR1 MNHEY and CDR2 SVGEGT come from the germline V gene. For the CDR3, the DNA is TGTGCCAGCAGTTCTCCAGGGGGCGCGAGAAACACCATATATTTT. Residues: CASSSPGGARNTIYF.

This clonotype occurred a few times. J is TRBJ1-5 and V is TRBV6-5; no reliable D call. The CDR3 has 17 amino acids. V was trimmed by 2 bases and J by 3 bases, leaving 17 bases between them. Germline lookup yields CDR1 MNHEY and CDR2 SVGAGI. The CDR3 here is CASSYLWELVDNQPQHF. DNA of the CDR3: TGTGCCAGCAGTTACCTCTGGGAGTTGGTAGACAATCAGCCCCAGCATTTT.

This clonotype was detected ten times or more. This chain links TRBV12-3 or TRBV12-4 with TRBJ2-3; the match to TRBD2 covers 15 bases. This CDR3 is built from 17 residues. After removal of 5 bases from V and 4 bases from J, the junction contained 7 bases not matched to a gene. CDR3 in amino acids: CASSRGLAGGGADTQYF. The CDR3 DNA reads TGTGCCAGCAGTAGGGGACTAGCGGGAGGAGGGGCAGATACGCAGTATTTT.

The rearrangement links TRBV13 to TRBJ2-5; a possible D gene is TRBD2 (6 bases). The CDR3 runs 16 residues. Between the trimmed V and J ends, which lost 0 bases and 2 bases, there was a span of 13 bases. Germline CDR1 PRHDT, CDR2 FYEKMQ (reference sequence). CDR3 bases: TGTGCCAGCAGCTTAGGCCGCGCGGGATTACAAGAGACCCAGTACTTC. Amino acids: CASSLGRAGLQETQYF.

As concerns this clonotype: A much bigger clone sits one base away, suggesting this may be a read error. The CDR3 DNA sequence: TGTGCCAGCAGTTTCGTCCACGAGCAGTACTTC. The encoded protein is CASSFVHEQYF. The rearrangement links TRBV27 to TRBJ2-7; no reliable D call. The CDR3 length is 11 residues. The germline V and J ends were trimmed by 3 bases and 5 bases, with 5 bases remaining between them. Germline CDR1 and CDR2: MNHEY and SMNVEV (reference sequence).

This clonotype was recorded at least ten times. The chain joins TRBV2 to TRBJ1-1; the D is unclear. Looked up from germline, CDR1 is SNHLY and CDR2 is FYNNEI. V was pared by 6 bases and J by 1 base, with 9 bases between. The CDR3 is 13 amino acids. DNA for the CDR3: TGTGCCAGCAGGACGGACCAGAACACTGAAGCTTTCTTT. Translated, it gives CASRTDQNTEAFF. Full variable domain (rest looked up from reference TRBV2 and TRBJ1-1): EPEVTQTPSHQVTQMGQEVILRCVPISNHLYFYWYRQILGQKVEFLVSFYNNEISEKSEIFDDQFSVERPDGSNFTLKIRSTKLEDSAMYFCASRTDQNTEAFFGQGTRLTVV.

In its sample, this clonotype was seen a few times. The rearrangement links TRBV7-2 to TRBJ2-6; D assignment may be TRBD1 or TRBD2 (6 bases each). The CDR3 consists of 16 residues. Between the trimmed V and J ends, which lost 5 bases and 4 bases, there was a span of 15 bases. Germline-derived CDR1 and CDR2 are SGHTA and FQGNSA. CDR3 in DNA: TGTGCCAGCAGCCAACCACGGGGGCACGGGGCCAACGTCCTGACTTTC. The encoded protein is CASSQPRGHGANVLTF. The full variable domain, completed using reference TRBV7-2 and TRBJ2-6, is GAGVSQSPSNKVTEKGKDVELRCDPISGHTALYWYRQSLGQGLEFLIYFQGNSAPDKSGLPSDRFSAERTGGSVSTLTIQRTQQEDSAVYLCASSQPRGHGANVLTFGAGSRLTVL.

The rearrangement uses TRBV20-1 and TRBJ2-2; 7 bases map to TRBD1. CDR1 is DFQATT, CDR2 SNEGSKA, per germline (reference sequence). There are 15 residues in the CDR3. V lost 6 bases to trimming and J lost 6 bases; unmatched junction nucleotides: 13. The DNA for the CDR3 is TGCAGTGCGCCTAAGACCCAGGGGGACGCCGGGGAGCTGTTTTTT. This translates into CSAPKTQGDAGELFF.

The chain carries TRBV25-1 and TRBJ2-7; TRBD2 matches 9 bases. V was pared by 1 base and J by 2 bases, with 3 bases of the junction left unmatched. This CDR3 comprises 15 residues. In germline, CDR1 is MGHDK, CDR2 SYGVNS. DNA for the CDR3: TGTGCCAGCAGTGAATGGGGGACTAGCCCCTACGAGCAGTACTTC. It translates to CASSEWGTSPYEQYF.

There are a few counts of this clonotype. The chain has TRBV9 and TRBJ2-7; 9 nucleotides match TRBD1. Trimming removed 4 bases from V and 0 bases from J; junction bases left unmatched: 5. Looked up from germline, CDR1 is SGDLS and CDR2 is YYNGEE. This CDR3 spans 15 amino acids. For the CDR3, the DNA is TGTGCCAGCAGCCCGGGGACAGGGCCCTCCTACGAGCAGTACTTC. Its translation: CASSPGTGPSYEQYF.

This clonotype has more than one count but fewer than ten. The V gene is TRBV19, the J gene TRBJ1-2; weak D call: TRBD1 (5 bases). The length of the CDR3 is 13 residues. CDR1 is LNHDA and CDR2 is SQIVND in the germline V gene (reference sequence). Trimming removed 3 bases at V and 1 base at J, with 6 bases between. CDR3 in DNA: TGTGCCAGTAGTATCGGGGGTAACTATGGCTACACCTTC. This sequence encodes CASSIGGNYGYTF.

This chain links TRBV5-1 with TRBJ2-2; 10 bases fit TRBD2. Trimming removed 7 bases from V and 8 bases from J; junction bases left unmatched: 5. Germline V lookup: CDR1 SGHRS, CDR2 YFSETQ. The CDR3 length is 13 residues. CDR3 nucleotide sequence: TGCGCCAGCCGGACTAGCGGTGGGGGGGAGCTGTTTTTT. This translates into CASRTSGGGELFF. Full variable domain (outside the CDR3, taken from reference TRBV5-1 and TRBJ2-2): KAGVTQTPRYLIKTRGQQVTLSCSPISGHRSVSWYQQTPGQGLQFLFEYFSETQRNKGNFPGRFSGRQFSNSRSEMNVSTLELGDSALYLCASRTSGGGELFFGEGSRLTVL.

In nucleotides, the CDR3 is TGTGCCAGCAGTTTAACAGGGGGCGGCCCCGGTGAAAAACTGTTTTTT. Its protein is CASSLTGGGPGEKLFF. The V and J genes are TRBV28 and TRBJ1-4, with 9 positions matching TRBD1. The CDR3 is 16 residues long. The V gene end was trimmed by 2 bases and the J gene end by 7 bases; junction bases not matched to a gene: 8. Looked up from germline, CDR1 is MDHEN and CDR2 is SYDVKM.

V and J are TRBV6-2 or TRBV6-3 and TRBJ2-7; TRBD2 matches at 10 bases. The CDR3 sequence is 14 residues long. The V gene's germline CDR1 is MNHEY and CDR2 SVGEGT. Unmatched junction bases numbered 3, after V lost 6 bases and J lost 1 base. The CDR3 DNA reads as TGTGCCAGCAGGCTAGCGGGAGAATCCTACGAGCAGTACTTC. The encoded protein is CASRLAGESYEQYF.

This clonotype was observed a handful of times. The chain employs TRBV5-1 and TRBJ2-7; D might be TRBD1 (6 bases). CDR3 length: 15 residues. CDR1 SGHRS and CDR2 YFSETQ come from the germline V gene. V was pared by 4 bases and J by 2 bases, with 16 bases between. CDR3 sequence: CASSIQGGTAYEQYF. The CDR3 DNA reads as TGCGCCAGCAGCATACAGGGTGGTACTGCCTACGAGCAGTACTTC.

The rearrangement uses TRBV5-4 and TRBJ2-5; 12 nucleotides agree with TRBD2. The germline gives CDR1 SGHNT, CDR2 YYREEE (reference sequence). This CDR3 is 15 amino acids long. V lost 3 bases, J lost 3 bases, and 3 bases stayed unmatched. CDR3: CASSSRTSGEETQYF. CDR3 sequence (DNA): TGTGCCAGCAGCTCCAGGACTAGCGGGGAAGAGACCCAGTACTTC.

Only a few counts were recorded for this clonotype. The V call is TRBV20-1, the J call TRBJ1-5, with D unresolved. CDR1 and CDR2 (germline): DFQATT, SNEGSKA (reference sequence). V lost 1 base and J lost 8, with 12 bases in between. The length of the CDR3 is 13 residues. CDR3 bases: TGCAGTGCTAGAGCCCCACGGGGAGAGCCCCAGCATTTT. This sequence encodes CSARAPRGEPQHF.

This clonotype was detected ten times or more. V gene TRBV6-1 combines with J gene TRBJ1-2; the D is unclear. In germline, CDR1 is MNHNS, CDR2 SASEGT. CDR3 length: 13 residues. Trimming shortened V by 8 bases and J by 7 bases, and 17 bases separated the two germline ends. The CDR3 region is CASGKSSTGGYTF. The CDR3 DNA reads TGTGCCAGCGGTAAATCTTCCACGGGTGGCTACACCTTC.

The chain combines TRBV27 with TRBJ1-2, with TRBD1 matching over 7 bases. V gave up 0 bases and J gave up 6 bases; unmatched junction bases: 4. This CDR3 has 14 amino acids. Germline V gives CDR1 MNHEY, CDR2 SMNVEV (reference sequence). This chain's CDR3 is CASSLSGDSNGYTF. CDR3 sequence (DNA): TGTGCCAGCAGTTTATCGGGGGACAGTAATGGCTACACCTTC.

As to this clonotype: With a much larger clone just one base away, this may be a read error. J is TRBJ2-2 and V is TRBV5-1; 12 bases line up with TRBD2. The CDR3 sequence is 16 residues long. Germline CDR1 SGHRS, CDR2 YFSETQ. The CDR3 loop reads CASRLGLAGNTGELFF. The CDR3 DNA is TGCGCCAGCAGATTGGGACTAGCGGGTAACACCGGGGAGCTGTTTTTT.

This chain joins TRBV4-2 and TRBJ1-1; D gene unclear. Germline V gene lookup returns CDR1 LGHNA and CDR2 YNFKEQ. This CDR3 is 15 amino acids long. V lost 0 bases to trimming and J lost 0 bases, with 8 bases between them. The CDR3 protein is CASSQEPGLNTEAFF. The CDR3 DNA sequence: TGTGCCAGCAGCCAAGAGCCCGGACTGAACACTGAAGCTTTCTTT.

This clonotype showed up just a few times. This chain connects TRBV28 to TRBJ1-1; D gene uncertain. Germline CDR1 reads MDHEN; CDR2 reads SYDVKM. Trimming removed 8 bases at V and 4 bases at J, with 11 bases between. The CDR3 has 12 amino acids. This CDR3 reads CASLARITEAFF. The CDR3 DNA reads TGTGCCAGCCTCGCCAGGATCACTGAAGCTTTCTTT.